This TCR beta chain was sequenced in a study of blood T cell repertoires in COVID-19. Germline assignment: CDR1 MDHEN and CDR2 SYDVKM. CDR3 size: 16 residues. V shed 6 bases and J shed 7 bases, with 24 bases lying between them. The table came from immunoSEQ multiplex PCR; TCRdb's copy has only in-frame clones and leaves some out. Of some 400,000 clones in the sample, 80% to 90% were seen once. This sequence originates from a woman in her sixties or seventies with COVID-19, enrolled during active disease. Sequencing was done on a sample of peripheral blood. This chain links TRBV28 with TRBJ1-2; TRBD1 might be the D (6 bases). The chain's CDR3 is CASSLTLQGLLSGYTF. The CDR3 nucleotides read TGTGCCAGCAGCTTAACCCTACAGGGTTTGTTGAGTGGCTACACCTTC.